In its sample, the clone carrying this TCR beta chain was seen many times. Antigen specificity is unknown. Sorting selected naive CD8 T cells with a CD8+CD4-CCR7+CD45RA+ phenotype. The V gene lost 5 bases and the J gene lost 0 bases, with 17 bases spanning the gap. The CDR3 has 17 residues. The data stem from a study of molecular identifiers for immune sequencing clone quantification. The study, taken as a whole, reports: Among effectors, clones above 20 RNA copies held over 98% of molecules; among naive cells, under 1%.

Listed TCR primers and previously described methods were used for bulk TCR libraries. TCRdb redid the calling of the PCR reads with MiXCR, one entry per CDR3 protein. The table has under 600,000 distinct CDR3 sequences, about 26% seen once. Sequencing input: naive CD8+ T cells from blood, with Jurkat cell RNA spiked in. Described subset: FACS-sorted CD8+CD4-CCR7+CD45RA+ naive T cells. V and J are TRBV12-3 or TRBV12-4 and TRBJ1-5, with TRBD1 as a possible D gene (6 bases). This clonotype was obtained from a human donor in good health. Some libraries in this study had Jurkat cell RNA spiked in. CDR3 nucleotide sequence: TGTGCCAGCAGTCCGGATGGGGACATGTCTAGCAATCAGCCCCAGCATTTT. Protein sequence: CASSPDGDMSSNQPQHF.